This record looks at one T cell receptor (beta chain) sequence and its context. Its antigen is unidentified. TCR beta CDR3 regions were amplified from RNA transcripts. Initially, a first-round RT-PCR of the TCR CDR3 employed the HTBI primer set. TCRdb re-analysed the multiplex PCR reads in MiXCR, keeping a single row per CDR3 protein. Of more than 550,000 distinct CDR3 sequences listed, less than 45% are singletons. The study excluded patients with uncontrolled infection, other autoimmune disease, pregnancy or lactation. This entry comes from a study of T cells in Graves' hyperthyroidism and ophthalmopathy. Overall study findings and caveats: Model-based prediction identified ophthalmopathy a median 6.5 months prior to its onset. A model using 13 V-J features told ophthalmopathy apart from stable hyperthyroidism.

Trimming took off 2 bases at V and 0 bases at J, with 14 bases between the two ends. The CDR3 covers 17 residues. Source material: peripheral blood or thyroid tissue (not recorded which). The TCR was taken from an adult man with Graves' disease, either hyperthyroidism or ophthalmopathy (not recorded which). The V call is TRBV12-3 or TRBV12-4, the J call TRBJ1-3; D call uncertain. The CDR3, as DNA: TGTGCCAGCAGTTTATCAGGAGGCTCCCCCTCTGGAAACACCATATATTTT. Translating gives CASSLSGGSPSGNTIYF.